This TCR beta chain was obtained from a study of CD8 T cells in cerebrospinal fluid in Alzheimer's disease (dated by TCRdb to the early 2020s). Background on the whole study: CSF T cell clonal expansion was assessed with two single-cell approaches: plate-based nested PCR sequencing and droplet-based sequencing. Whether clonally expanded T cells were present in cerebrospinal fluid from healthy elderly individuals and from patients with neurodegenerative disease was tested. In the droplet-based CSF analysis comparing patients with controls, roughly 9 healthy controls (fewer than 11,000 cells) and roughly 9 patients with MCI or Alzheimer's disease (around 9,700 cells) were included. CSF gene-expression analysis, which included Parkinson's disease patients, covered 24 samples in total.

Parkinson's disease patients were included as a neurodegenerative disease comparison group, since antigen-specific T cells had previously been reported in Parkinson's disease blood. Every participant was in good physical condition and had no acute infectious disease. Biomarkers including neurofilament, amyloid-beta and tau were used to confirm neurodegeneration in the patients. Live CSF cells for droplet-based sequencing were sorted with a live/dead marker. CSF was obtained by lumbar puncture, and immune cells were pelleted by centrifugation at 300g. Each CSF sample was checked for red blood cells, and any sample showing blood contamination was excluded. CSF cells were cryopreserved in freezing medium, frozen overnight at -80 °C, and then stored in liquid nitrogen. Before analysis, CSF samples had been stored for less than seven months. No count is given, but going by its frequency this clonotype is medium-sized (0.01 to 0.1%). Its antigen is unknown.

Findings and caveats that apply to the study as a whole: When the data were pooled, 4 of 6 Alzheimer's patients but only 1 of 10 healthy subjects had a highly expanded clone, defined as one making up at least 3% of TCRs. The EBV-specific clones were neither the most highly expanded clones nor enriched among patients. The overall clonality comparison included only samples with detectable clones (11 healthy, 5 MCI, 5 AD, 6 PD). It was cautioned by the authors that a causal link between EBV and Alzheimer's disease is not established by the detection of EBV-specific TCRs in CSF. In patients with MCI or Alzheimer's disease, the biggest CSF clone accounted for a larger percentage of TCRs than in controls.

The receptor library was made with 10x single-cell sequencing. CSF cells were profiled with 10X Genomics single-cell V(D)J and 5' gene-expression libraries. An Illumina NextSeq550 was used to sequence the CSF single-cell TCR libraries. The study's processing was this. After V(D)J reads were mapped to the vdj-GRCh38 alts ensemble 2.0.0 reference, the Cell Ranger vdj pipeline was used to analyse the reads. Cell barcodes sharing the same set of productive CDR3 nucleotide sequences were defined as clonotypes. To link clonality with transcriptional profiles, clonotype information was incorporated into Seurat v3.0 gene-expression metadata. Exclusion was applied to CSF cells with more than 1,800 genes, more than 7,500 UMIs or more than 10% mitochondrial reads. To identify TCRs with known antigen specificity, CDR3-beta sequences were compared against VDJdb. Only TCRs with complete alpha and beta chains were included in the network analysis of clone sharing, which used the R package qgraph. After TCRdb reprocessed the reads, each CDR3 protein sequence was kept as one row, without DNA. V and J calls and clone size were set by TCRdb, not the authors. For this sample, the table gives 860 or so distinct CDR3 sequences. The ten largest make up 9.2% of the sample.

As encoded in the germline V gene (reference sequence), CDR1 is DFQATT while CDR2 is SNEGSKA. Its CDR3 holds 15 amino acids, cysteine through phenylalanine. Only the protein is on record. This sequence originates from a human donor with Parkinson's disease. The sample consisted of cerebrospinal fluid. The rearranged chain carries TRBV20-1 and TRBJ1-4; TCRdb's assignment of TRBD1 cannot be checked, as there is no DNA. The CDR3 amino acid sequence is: CSATIDSATNEKLFF.